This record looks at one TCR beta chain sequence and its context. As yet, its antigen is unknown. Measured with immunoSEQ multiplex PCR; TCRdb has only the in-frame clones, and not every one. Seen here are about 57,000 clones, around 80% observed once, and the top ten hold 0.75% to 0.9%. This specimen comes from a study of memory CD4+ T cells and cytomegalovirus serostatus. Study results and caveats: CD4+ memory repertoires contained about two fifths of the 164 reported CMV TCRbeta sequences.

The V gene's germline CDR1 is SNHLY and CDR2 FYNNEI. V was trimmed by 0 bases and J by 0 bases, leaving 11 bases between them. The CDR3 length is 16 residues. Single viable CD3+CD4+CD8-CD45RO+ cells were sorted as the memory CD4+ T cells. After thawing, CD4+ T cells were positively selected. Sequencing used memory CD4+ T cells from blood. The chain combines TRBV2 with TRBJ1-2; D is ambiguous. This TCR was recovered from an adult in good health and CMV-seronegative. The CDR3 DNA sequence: TGTGCCAGCAGTGAAGCGTCGGCCATTTCTAACTATGGCTACACCTTC. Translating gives CASSEASAISNYGYTF.